This is a list of T cell receptor beta chains from one sample in a study of regulatory T cells in long-lasting Graves disease. TCRdb passed the multiplex PCR reads through MiXCR, listing each CDR3 protein once. The sample contains some 370,000 distinct CDR3 sequences, around 21% of which appear only once. The specimen comprised peripheral blood mononuclear cells (PBMCs), sampled when the disease was refractory, from a patient treated with antithyroid drugs. The source is a female donor with Graves disease. The CDR3 runs from the conserved cysteine through the conserved F or W. Fields, in order: V gene, clone size, D gene, J gene, CDR3 DNA, CDR3 protein. The D gene is left open where the match is weak. A clone size is listed for some rows: how often the clone was seen (once, few, many), or a class if it is expanded.

v_call: TRBV27
clone_size: -
d_call: -
j_call: TRBJ1-3
cdr3_nt: TGTGCCTTGCCAGGGGGAAACACCATATATTTT
cdr3_aa: CALPGGNTIYF

v_call: TRBV7-9
clone_size: -
d_call: -
j_call: TRBJ2-7
cdr3_nt: TGTGCCAGCAGCCATCCTGACAGCTCCTACGAGCAGTACTTC
cdr3_aa: CASSHPDSSYEQYF

v_call: TRBV19
clone_size: once
d_call: TRBD1
j_call: TRBJ1-5
cdr3_nt: TGTGCCAGTAGTTCCGGACAGGGGGCTCGCAATCAGCCCCAGCATTTT
cdr3_aa: CASSSGQGARNQPQHF

v_call: TRBV27
clone_size: -
d_call: -
j_call: TRBJ1-2
cdr3_nt: TGTGCCAGCAGTTTATCAGCAGGGATGAGCTATGGCTACACCTTC
cdr3_aa: CASSLSAGMSYGYTF

v_call: TRBV6-4
clone_size: many
d_call: TRBD1
j_call: TRBJ1-5
cdr3_nt: TGTGCCAGCAGTGCGCCGGGACAGTGGTTAACCTATAGCGATCAGCCCCAGCATTTT
cdr3_aa: CASSAPGQWLTYSDQPQHF

v_call: TRBV3-2
clone_size: once
d_call: -
j_call: TRBJ1-5
cdr3_nt: TGTGCCAGCAGCCAAAATTCCAATCCAGAGGGCAATCAGCCCCAGCATTTT
cdr3_aa: CASSQNSNPEGNQPQHF

v_call: TRBV7-2
clone_size: few
d_call: -
j_call: TRBJ1-5
cdr3_nt: TGTGCCAGCGGCTTAGAGTCAGGGAGCAATCAGCCCCAGCATTTT
cdr3_aa: CASGLESGSNQPQHF

v_call: TRBV11-2
clone_size: many
d_call: -
j_call: TRBJ2-7
cdr3_nt: TGTGCCAGCAGCCTGCGGCAAACAGGGAACGAGCAGTACTTC
cdr3_aa: CASSLRQTGNEQYF

v_call: TRBV7-9
clone_size: many
d_call: TRBD1
j_call: TRBJ1-4
cdr3_nt: TGTGCCAGCAGCAGCACAGGGGATCGGGAAAAACTGTTTTTT
cdr3_aa: CASSSTGDREKLFF

v_call: TRBV6-1
clone_size: -
d_call: -
j_call: TRBJ2-5
cdr3_nt: TGTGCCAGCAGAACAATGGACAGTTTGGAGACCCAGTACTTC
cdr3_aa: CASRTMDSLETQYF

v_call: TRBV15
clone_size: few
d_call: -
j_call: TRBJ1-5
cdr3_nt: TGTGCCACCAGCAGAGATGTGACAGTCAATCAGCCCCAGCATTTT
cdr3_aa: CATSRDVTVNQPQHF

v_call: TRBV2
clone_size: few
d_call: TRBD2
j_call: TRBJ2-3
cdr3_nt: TGTGCCAGCAACTCGCCCTTCCTAGCGGCGGGGGGCACAGATACGCAGTATTTT
cdr3_aa: CASNSPFLAAGGTDTQYF

v_call: TRBV18
clone_size: few
d_call: TRBD1
j_call: TRBJ2-7
cdr3_nt: TGTGCCAGCTCACCTCGGGACAGCACCCTCTACGAGCAGTACTTC
cdr3_aa: CASSPRDSTLYEQYF

v_call: TRBV6-5
clone_size: many
d_call: -
j_call: TRBJ2-5
cdr3_nt: TGTGCCAGCAGTTACCAGCCAGGGGCCCAAGAGACCCAGTACTTC
cdr3_aa: CASSYQPGAQETQYF

v_call: TRBV6-5
clone_size: few
d_call: -
j_call: TRBJ1-5
cdr3_nt: TGTGCCAGCAGTTACTCAGGGGCGGGGAGCAATCAGCCCCAGCATTTT
cdr3_aa: CASSYSGAGSNQPQHF

v_call: TRBV30
clone_size: -
d_call: TRBD1
j_call: TRBJ1-5
cdr3_nt: TGTGCCTGGGGCTACAGGGGAAACAATCAGCCCCAGCATTTT
cdr3_aa: CAWGYRGNNQPQHF

v_call: TRBV7-3
clone_size: many
d_call: -
j_call: TRBJ1-1
cdr3_nt: TGTGCCAGCAGCGACCTCCTTGAGGACCCTGAAGCTTTCTTT
cdr3_aa: CASSDLLEDPEAFF

v_call: TRBV20-1
clone_size: few
d_call: -
j_call: TRBJ2-3
cdr3_nt: TGCAGTGCCGCAAGAGGCCATTACCCAGATACGCAGTATTTT
cdr3_aa: CSAARGHYPDTQYF

v_call: TRBV12-3/TRBV12-4
clone_size: -
d_call: -
j_call: TRBJ2-3
cdr3_nt: TGTGCCAGCAGTTTTAGCGCGGCAACAACAGATACGCAGTATTTT
cdr3_aa: CASSFSAATTDTQYF

v_call: TRBV6-1
clone_size: few
d_call: -
j_call: TRBJ2-7
cdr3_nt: TGTGCCAGCAGCCCGGACAGGGAGGGACAGCAGTACTTC
cdr3_aa: CASSPDREGQQYF

v_call: TRBV24-1
clone_size: -
d_call: -
j_call: TRBJ2-4
cdr3_nt: TGTGCCACCCGTGATTGGAGCAACATTCAGTACTTC
cdr3_aa: CATRDWSNIQYF

v_call: TRBV6-2/TRBV6-3
clone_size: -
d_call: TRBD1
j_call: TRBJ2-2
cdr3_nt: TGTGCCAGCACCTGGGGACAGGGGAACACCGGGGAGCTGTTTTTT
cdr3_aa: CASTWGQGNTGELFF

v_call: TRBV5-4
clone_size: -
d_call: -
j_call: TRBJ2-7
cdr3_nt: TGTGCCAGCAGCGCTTATGCTGAGTACGAGCAGTACTTC
cdr3_aa: CASSAYAEYEQYF

v_call: TRBV10-1
clone_size: few
d_call: -
j_call: TRBJ1-2
cdr3_nt: TGCGCCAGCAGCCCGGGTGTAGGCGGCTACACCTTC
cdr3_aa: CASSPGVGGYTF

v_call: TRBV2
clone_size: -
d_call: -
j_call: TRBJ2-7
cdr3_nt: TGTGCCAGCAGTGAAGGGGTCGAGCAGTACTTC
cdr3_aa: CASSEGVEQYF

v_call: TRBV12-3/TRBV12-4
clone_size: many
d_call: -
j_call: TRBJ2-5
cdr3_nt: TGTGCCAGCAGTTTAATACCGCGGATCCAAGAGACCCAGTACTTC
cdr3_aa: CASSLIPRIQETQYF

v_call: TRBV7-8
clone_size: -
d_call: -
j_call: TRBJ1-4
cdr3_nt: TGTGCCAGCAGCCGCGGGCAGGGGATAGCTAATGAAAAACTGTTTTTT
cdr3_aa: CASSRGQGIANEKLFF

v_call: TRBV6-5
clone_size: many
d_call: -
j_call: TRBJ1-5
cdr3_nt: TGTGCCAGCAGTTACGCCTTGGGACCGAGCAATCAGCCCCAGCATTTT
cdr3_aa: CASSYALGPSNQPQHF

v_call: TRBV19
clone_size: few
d_call: -
j_call: TRBJ2-2
cdr3_nt: TGTGCCAGTAGGTTCTCGAACACCGGGGAGCTGTTTTTT
cdr3_aa: CASRFSNTGELFF

v_call: TRBV2
clone_size: few
d_call: -
j_call: TRBJ1-2
cdr3_nt: TGTGCCAGCATGCAGGGCTATCGAGATGGCTACACCTTC
cdr3_aa: CASMQGYRDGYTF

v_call: TRBV10-3
clone_size: -
d_call: -
j_call: TRBJ2-7
cdr3_nt: TGTGCCATCGGCGGGGATGCGGGACAGTCCTTCGAGCAGTACTTC
cdr3_aa: CAIGGDAGQSFEQYF

v_call: TRBV28
clone_size: many
d_call: -
j_call: TRBJ1-2
cdr3_nt: TGTGCCAGCAGAGCCAACCCACTGGGGGGCTACACCTTC
cdr3_aa: CASRANPLGGYTF

v_call: TRBV19
clone_size: few
d_call: TRBD2
j_call: TRBJ2-5
cdr3_nt: TGTGCCAGTAGTGCAGGACTAGCAGAAGAGACCCAGTACTTC
cdr3_aa: CASSAGLAEETQYF

v_call: TRBV29-1
clone_size: many
d_call: TRBD2
j_call: TRBJ2-2
cdr3_nt: TGCAGCGTCGTGTGGACTAGCGTAAACACCGGGGAGCTGTTTTTT
cdr3_aa: CSVVWTSVNTGELFF

v_call: TRBV7-2
clone_size: few
d_call: TRBD1
j_call: TRBJ1-5
cdr3_nt: TGTGCCAGCAGCGTAGGGACAGGGATTGGGGATAGCAATCAGCCCCAGCATTTT
cdr3_aa: CASSVGTGIGDSNQPQHF

v_call: TRBV6-1
clone_size: -
d_call: TRBD2
j_call: TRBJ2-2
cdr3_nt: TGTGCCAGCAGGATGACTAGCGGGACATTCCCCGGGGAGCTGTTTTTT
cdr3_aa: CASRMTSGTFPGELFF

v_call: TRBV2
clone_size: many
d_call: -
j_call: TRBJ1-6
cdr3_nt: TGTGCCAGCAGAGACGCCGCGTTCGCTGCCTCACCCCTCCACTTT
cdr3_aa: CASRDAAFAASPLHF

v_call: TRBV7-9
clone_size: -
d_call: -
j_call: TRBJ2-6
cdr3_nt: TGTGCCAGCGGGGGGGGCATTAACTCCGGGGCCAACGTCCTGACTTTC
cdr3_aa: CASGGGINSGANVLTF

v_call: TRBV6-2/TRBV6-3
clone_size: -
d_call: -
j_call: TRBJ2-1
cdr3_nt: TGTGCCAGCAGTGGACCGACAGGTGATGAGCAGTTCTTC
cdr3_aa: CASSGPTGDEQFF

v_call: TRBV6-2/TRBV6-3
clone_size: many
d_call: -
j_call: TRBJ1-1
cdr3_nt: TGTGCCAGCAGTTACGGAGCGGGGAACAGGCTTGAAGCTTTCTTT
cdr3_aa: CASSYGAGNRLEAFF

v_call: TRBV20-1
clone_size: -
d_call: TRBD2
j_call: TRBJ2-1
cdr3_nt: TGCAGTGCTAGCCCGACTAGCGGGAGTGGAAACAATGAGCAGTTCTTC
cdr3_aa: CSASPTSGSGNNEQFF

v_call: TRBV6-9
clone_size: many
d_call: -
j_call: TRBJ2-7
cdr3_nt: TGTGCCAGCAGTTGGACAGCCTACGAGCAGTACTTC
cdr3_aa: CASSWTAYEQYF